The subject of this entry is one TCR beta chain. The V and J ends lost 5 bases and 1 base respectively, with 8 bases between them. CDR3 length equals 12 residues. Germline CDR1 and CDR2: DFQATT and SNEGSKA (reference sequence). This specimen comes from a study of blood T cells in healthy people across ages. The authors ran a second PCR of roughly 6 to 12 cycles using a sample-barcoded 5' primer and a J-beta primer mix. Each CDR3 protein is one row after TCRdb ran MiXCR on the 5' RACE reads. The sample records about 1.7 million distinct CDR3 sequences, 28% being singletons. The sequencing input was blood. The chain couples TRBV20-1 to TRBJ1-1, with D unclear. The receptor was derived from a woman aged 30 to 39 in good health. The chain's CDR3 is CSAVVANTEAFF. DNA for the CDR3: TGCAGTGCTGTCGTGGCGAACACTGAAGCTTTCTTT.